This TCR beta chain emerged from a study of neoadjuvant anti-PD-1 for oral cavity cancer. Germline CDR1 reads SGHDT; CDR2 reads YYEEEE. Trimming left V 2 bases short and J 0 bases short, with 12 bases between. CDR3 length equals 16 residues. Measured with immunoSEQ multiplex PCR; TCRdb has only the in-frame clones, and not every one. The data show about 14,000 clones, around 75% seen once. Source: PBMCs, taken before nivolumab (anti-PD-1) treatment. This receptor was taken from a person between 40 and 80 years old with oral cavity squamous cell carcinoma. The chain has TRBV5-6 and TRBJ1-3; D is ambiguous. The DNA of the CDR3 is TGTGCCAGCAGCTTACTACTGGCCTACTCTGGAAACACCATATATTTT. This sequence encodes CASSLLLAYSGNTIYF.